This T cell receptor beta chain is from a study of blood T cell repertoires in COVID-19. At the level of the study: There were acute and convalescent COVID-19 samples, and they came from the United States, Italy and Spain.

Trimming took off 3 bases at V and 4 bases at J, with 10 bases between the two ends. This CDR3 is built from 15 residues. In germline, CDR1 is MGHRA, CDR2 YSYEKL. Per the study methods: Amplification of reference gene primers was used by the study to estimate nucleated cell counts. The data were produced by immunoSEQ multiplex PCR, yet TCRdb's version contains in-frame clones alone and is incomplete. V and J calls and clone size follow that table, whereas D and trimming were derived from the DNA. The data show under 95,000 clones, roughly 78% seen once. The sequence derives from a woman over 75 with acute or convalescent COVID-19. The V call is TRBV4-1, the J call TRBJ2-6, with D perhaps TRBD1 (5 bases). Input material: peripheral blood. CDR3 in DNA: TGCGCCAGCAGCCAGTCAGGGTACGGGGCCAACGTCCTGACTTTC. Protein: CASSQSGYGANVLTF.